Below, 11 T cell receptor beta chains from the same sample are listed, as sequenced in a study of blood T cell repertoires in COVID-19. TCRdb's table, derived via immunoSEQ multiplex PCR, lists solely in-frame clones and lacks some. The sample includes just under 60,000 clones, approximately 80% seen only once; the top ten take approximately 12%. Sequenced input: peripheral blood. The receptors stem from an elderly man with acute or convalescent COVID-19.

This clone was counted a few times. The chain recombines TRBV19 with TRBJ1-2, with D perhaps TRBD1 (5 bases). This CDR3 has 12 residues. Germline lookup yields CDR1 LNHDA and CDR2 SQIVND (reference sequence). The V end was cut by 6 bases, the J end by 6 bases, with 11 bases between. CDR3 loop: CASRSPRDGYTF. The CDR3 DNA sequence: TGTGCCAGTAGATCCCCCAGGGATGGCTACACCTTC.

This chain uses TRBV6-5 with TRBJ1-1, with 9 nucleotides matching TRBD1. J was trimmed by 3 bases and V by 1 base; bases with no gene match: 6. The CDR3 totals 16 residues. CDR1 and CDR2 (germline): MNHEY, SVGAGI. The CDR3 DNA reads as TGTGCCAGCAGTTACTTAAGGGGACAGGGTGACACTGAAGCTTTCTTT. Protein product: CASSYLRGQGDTEAFF.

The chain combines TRBV28 with TRBJ2-7; TRBD2 aligns across 13 bases. The V and J ends lost 6 bases and 2 bases, in that order; junction bases with no gene match: 4. The CDR3 length is 15 residues. Germline CDR1 MDHEN, CDR2 SYDVKM. The DNA of the CDR3 is TGTGCCAGCAGGCCTGGGACTAGCGGGGCCTACGAGCAGTACTTC. The encoded protein is CASRPGTSGAYEQYF.

This chain joins TRBV7-8 and TRBJ2-1; 7 nucleotides match TRBD2. There are 16 residues in the CDR3. Trimming took 2 bases from V and 2 from J; bases not matched to a gene: 6. The germline CDR1 and CDR2 sequences are SGHVS and FQNEAQ. The CDR3 DNA reads as TGTGCCAGCAGCTTAAGGAGCGGGGCCACCTACAATGAGCAGTTCTTC. Translating gives CASSLRSGATYNEQFF.

This clone has only one observation. Here the CDR3 DNA reads TGCGCCAGCGCCACAGGGGGGAAAAGCACAGATACGCAGTATTTT. Its translation is CASATGGKSTDTQYF. This chain uses TRBV5-1 with TRBJ2-3; 8 bases map to TRBD1. Per germline, CDR1 SGHRS and CDR2 YFSETQ. V lost 7 bases to trimming and J lost 0 bases; unmatched junction nucleotides: 7. CDR3 length equals 15 residues.

The chain has TRBV19 and TRBJ2-3; 11 bases map to TRBD2. V lost 8 bases, J lost 0 bases, and 10 bases stayed unmatched. Germline V lookup: CDR1 LNHDA, CDR2 SQIVND (reference sequence). The CDR3 runs 17 residues. This chain's CDR3 is CASATSGGPSSTDTQYF. The CDR3 DNA sequence: TGTGCCAGTGCAACTAGCGGGGGACCTTCTAGCACAGATACGCAGTATTTT.

This chain connects TRBV10-3 to TRBJ1-1; TRBD1 aligns across 7 bases. V was pared by 10 bases and J by 7 bases, with 15 bases of the junction left unmatched. Per germline, CDR1 ENHRY and CDR2 SYGVKD. There are 14 residues in the CDR3. The CDR3 here is CATERGVGQREAFF. The CDR3 region has the DNA TGTGCCACAGAAAGAGGGGTGGGACAGCGTGAAGCTTTCTTT.

The chain is built from TRBV28 and TRBJ1-2; D unclear. The CDR3 runs 15 residues. V lost 2 bases to trimming and J lost 0 bases, with 10 bases between them. The germline V gene encodes CDR1 MDHEN and CDR2 SYDVKM. The CDR3 region is CASSLLAVTNYGYTF. In DNA form, the CDR3 reads TGTGCCAGCAGTTTACTAGCCGTTACTAACTATGGCTACACCTTC.

This clone came up once. The chain carries TRBV25-1 and TRBJ2-6, with 7 positions matching TRBD1. After removal of 3 bases from V and 1 base from J, the junction contained 0 bases not matched to a gene. The CDR3 consists of 15 residues. Germline CDR1 is MGHDK and CDR2 is SYGVNS. As DNA, the CDR3 is TGTGCCAGCAGTGAGACAGGGTCTGGGGCCAACGTCCTGACTTTC. Protein sequence: CASSETGSGANVLTF.

Only one count was recorded for this clone. The rearrangement joins TRBV5-4 to TRBJ2-7, with D possibly being TRBD2 (5 bases). Trimming took off 0 bases at V and 3 bases at J, with 10 bases between the two ends. The CDR3 runs 14 residues. Per germline, CDR1 SGHNT and CDR2 YYREEE (reference sequence). CDR3 in amino acids: CASSLELADYEQYF. The CDR3 nucleotides are TGTGCCAGCAGCTTGGAGCTAGCAGACTACGAGCAGTACTTC. The whole variable domain, filled in from reference TRBV5-4 and TRBJ2-7, reads ETGVTQSPTHLIKTRGQQVTLRCSSQSGHNTVSWYQQALGQGPQFIFQYYREEENGRGNFPPRFSGLQFPNYSSELNVNALELDDSALYLCASSLELADYEQYFGPGTRLTVT.

The chain recombines TRBV24-1 with TRBJ2-3; 7 nucleotides line up with TRBD2. V shed 1 base and J 4 bases; nucleotides not matched to a gene: 7. The CDR3 length is 16 residues. Germline CDR1 KGHDR, CDR2 SFDVKD. The CDR3 region has the DNA TGTGCCACCAGTGATTTTACGGCGGGAGCCCCAGATACGCAGTATTTT. This sequence encodes CATSDFTAGAPDTQYF.